The 17 T cell receptor beta chains below were found in one sample sequenced in a study of shared clonotypes between healthy human individuals. Data came from immunoSEQ multiplex PCR; TCRdb stores just in-frame clones and leaves some out. The sample consists of about 1 million clones, more than 75% of them appearing once. The sequenced sample was memory CD4+ T cells from PBMCs. The sample's subset: CD45RA-negative fraction. The receptors here all came from a man between 18 and 35 years old in good health. Some clones in this sample may be carry-over from other donors' samples.

The chain is built from TRBV18 and TRBJ2-1, with 8 bases fitting TRBD1. J lost 10 bases, V lost 3 bases, and 8 bases had no gene match. The V gene's germline CDR1 is KGHSH and CDR2 LQKENI. The CDR3 has 14 amino acids. This CDR3 is CASSPSGGGREQFF. The CDR3, as DNA: TGTGCCAGCTCACCCTCAGGGGGCGGACGCGAGCAGTTCTTC.

CDR3 protein: CASSLDSPDHQPQHF. Written as DNA, the CDR3 is TGTGCCAGCAGCTTGGACAGTCCTGACCATCAGCCCCAGCATTTT. This chain links TRBV6-1 with TRBJ1-5, with D possibly TRBD1 on 6 matching bases. With 6 bases removed from V and 5 bases from J, the gap between germline ends came to 17 bases. The CDR3 runs to 15 residues. Germline CDR1 is MNHNS and CDR2 is SASEGT.

The V and J genes are TRBV9 and TRBJ2-3, with 10 bases aligning to TRBD1. The V gene's germline CDR1 is SGDLS and CDR2 YYNGEE. V shed 4 bases, J shed 4 bases, and the junction held 6 bases outside the gene matches. The CDR3 is made up of 15 amino acids. This CDR3 reads CASSPDRGLADTQYF. The DNA of the CDR3 is TGTGCCAGCAGCCCTGACAGGGGGCTGGCAGATACGCAGTATTTT.

The chain links TRBV2 to TRBJ1-5, with 9 nucleotides matching TRBD1. V dropped 9 bases and J dropped 9; count of bases not matched to a gene: 9. Germline values: CDR1 SNHLY, CDR2 FYNNEI. The CDR3 is made up of 13 amino acids. The CDR3 here is CASHGTGKVPQHF. CDR3 bases: TGTGCCAGTCACGGGACAGGGAAGGTGCCCCAGCATTTT.

The chain is built from TRBV2 and TRBJ2-2, with 10 bases aligning to TRBD1. This CDR3 has 14 amino acids. CDR1 is SNHLY, CDR2 FYNNEI, per germline. Trimming took 8 bases from V and 6 from J; bases not matched to a gene: 6. The CDR3 nucleotides read TGTGCCAGCGGGGGACAGGGGAATCCCGGGGAGCTGTTTTTT. It codes for CASGGQGNPGELFF.

This clone was recorded once. V and J are TRBV6-1 and TRBJ2-1, with D possibly called TRBD1 or TRBD2 (6 bases each). The CDR3 length is 14 residues. The germline CDR1 and CDR2 sequences are MNHNS and SASEGT. With 5 bases removed from V and 5 bases from J, the gap between germline ends came to 13 bases. The CDR3 DNA reads as TGTGCCAGCAGTAGGGGGGTACAAGACAATGAGCAGTTCTTC. As protein: CASSRGVQDNEQFF.

The chain links TRBV11-2 to TRBJ1-2; D gene unclear. This CDR3 has 15 amino acids. Germline lookup yields CDR1 SGHAT and CDR2 FQNNGV. Trimming took off 1 base at V and 0 bases at J, with 9 bases between the two ends. The CDR3 loop is CASSLVVRANYGYTF. The CDR3 DNA reads TGTGCCAGCAGCTTAGTGGTCAGAGCTAACTATGGCTACACCTTC.

In its sample, this clone was seen a few times. V is TRBV7-3 and J is TRBJ2-1; TRBD1 matches 9 bases. With V trimmed by 4 bases and J by 9 bases, 10 bases remained unmatched. The CDR3 runs 15 residues. Germline loops: CDR1 SGHTA, CDR2 FQGTGA. Here the CDR3 reads CASSSVTGGLGEQFF. In DNA form, the CDR3 reads TGTGCCAGCAGCTCTGTTACAGGGGGCCTGGGTGAGCAGTTCTTC.

J is TRBJ1-1 and V is TRBV11-2; 8 bases agree with TRBD1. This CDR3 has 17 amino acids. Germline V gives CDR1 SGHAT, CDR2 FQNNGV. The junction had 15 bases not matched to a gene; V was cut back by 4 bases and J by 5 bases. The CDR3 loop reads CASSSTFGQGKRTEAFF. The DNA of the CDR3 is TGTGCCAGCAGCTCCACGTTTGGACAGGGTAAAAGGACTGAAGCTTTCTTT.

The genes are TRBV7-2 and TRBJ2-7; D possibly corresponds to TRBD2 (5 bases). Trimming shortened V by 5 bases and J by 0 bases, and 17 bases separated the two germline ends. The CDR3 spans 16 residues. Per germline, CDR1 SGHTA and CDR2 FQGNSA. The CDR3 protein is CASSHPPPSGSYEQYF. Here the CDR3 DNA reads TGTGCCAGCAGCCATCCACCCCCCAGCGGCTCCTACGAGCAGTACTTC.

The chain couples TRBV19 to TRBJ1-2, with no clear D. The V and J ends lost 3 bases and 4 bases respectively, with 18 bases between them. Germline-derived CDR1 and CDR2 are LNHDA and SQIVND (reference sequence). The CDR3 contains 16 residues. As DNA, the CDR3 is TGTGCCAGTAGTATCTCAGGCCCGACAAGCTTCTATGGCTACACCTTC. Its protein product is CASSISGPTSFYGYTF.

A remark on this clone: Additional DNA sequences in this sample encode the identical CDR3. The chain has TRBV5-4 and TRBJ2-5; D perhaps matches TRBD1 (5 bases). The CDR3 contains 14 residues. Trimming removed 0 bases from V and 2 bases from J, with 8 bases in between. CDR1 and CDR2 from the germline V gene are SGHNT and YYREEE (reference sequence). The CDR3 bases are TGTGCCAGCAGCTTGGGACAGACACAAGAGACCCAGTACTTC. Translating gives CASSLGQTQETQYF.

Concerning this clone itself: The sample carries other DNA sequences with the same CDR3. The chain combines TRBV5-1 with TRBJ2-5; D gene uncertain. With 2 bases removed from V and 2 bases from J, the gap between germline ends came to 4 bases. Germline V gene sequence: CDR1 SGHRS, CDR2 YFSETQ. The CDR3 is 12 residues long. The CDR3 sequence: CASSLGQETQYF. CDR3 nucleotides: TGCGCCAGCAGCTTAGGTCAAGAGACCCAGTACTTC.

The rearrangement joins TRBV9 to TRBJ2-2; D is possibly TRBD1 (5 bases). Trimming removed 4 bases from V and 4 bases from J, with 11 bases in between. The CDR3 sequence is 14 residues long. Per germline, CDR1 SGDLS and CDR2 YYNGEE. CDR3: CASSYTGTTGELFF. Written as DNA, the CDR3 is TGTGCCAGCAGCTACACAGGTACCACCGGGGAGCTGTTTTTT.

This clone appeared many times. The same CDR3 also results from other DNA sequences found in this sample. This chain connects TRBV4-2 to TRBJ1-2, with D maybe TRBD1 (6 bases). The CDR3 contains 14 residues. Trimming removed 1 base at V and 2 bases at J, with 8 bases between. CDR1 and CDR2 (germline): LGHNA, YNFKEQ. The CDR3 region is CASSQVQGNYGYTF. CDR3 coding DNA: TGTGCCAGCAGCCAAGTACAGGGAAACTATGGCTACACCTTC.

A word on this clone: The sample carries other DNA sequences with the same CDR3. The chain recombines TRBV30 with TRBJ1-5; D is possibly TRBD1 (5 bases). Germline values: CDR1 GTSNPN, CDR2 SVGIG (reference sequence). This CDR3 is built from 14 residues. V lost 1 base to trimming and J lost 4 bases, with 11 bases between them. The CDR3 nucleotides read TGTGCCTGGAGTGCCGGGACGAGTAATCAGCCCCAGCATTTT. It translates to CAWSAGTSNQPQHF.

A remark on this clone: The sample contains more than one DNA sequence encoding this CDR3. This sequence joins TRBV5-8 and TRBJ2-3; D ambiguous. The V gene lost 3 bases and the J gene lost 2 bases, with 7 bases spanning the gap. This CDR3 has 13 amino acids. Per germline, CDR1 SGHTS and CDR2 YDEGEE. CDR3 amino acids: CASSWQYTDTQYF. CDR3 bases: TGTGCCAGCAGCTGGCAGTACACAGATACGCAGTATTTT. Variable domain in full (rest from reference TRBV5-8 and TRBJ2-3): EAGVTQSPTHLIKTRGQQATLRCSPISGHTSVYWYQQALGLGLQFLLWYDEGEERNRGNFPPRFSGRQFPNYSSELNVNALELEDSALYLCASSWQYTDTQYFGPGTRLTVL.